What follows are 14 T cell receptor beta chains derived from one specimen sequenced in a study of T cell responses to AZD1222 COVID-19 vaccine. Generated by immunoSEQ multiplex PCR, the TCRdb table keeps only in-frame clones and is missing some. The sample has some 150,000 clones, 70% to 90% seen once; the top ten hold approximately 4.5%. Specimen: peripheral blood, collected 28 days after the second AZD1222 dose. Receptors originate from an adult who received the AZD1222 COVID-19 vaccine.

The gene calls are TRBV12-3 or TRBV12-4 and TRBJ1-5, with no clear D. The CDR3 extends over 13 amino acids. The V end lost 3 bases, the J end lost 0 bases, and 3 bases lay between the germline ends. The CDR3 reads CASSLDSNQPQHF. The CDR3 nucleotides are TGTGCCAGCAGTTTGGATAGCAATCAGCCCCAGCATTTT.

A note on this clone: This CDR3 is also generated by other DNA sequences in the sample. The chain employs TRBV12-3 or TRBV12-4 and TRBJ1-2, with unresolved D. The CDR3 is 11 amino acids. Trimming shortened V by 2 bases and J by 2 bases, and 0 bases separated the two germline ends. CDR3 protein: CASSLNYGYTF. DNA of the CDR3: TGTGCCAGCAGTTTAAACTATGGCTACACCTTC.

The CDR3 coding sequence is TGTGCCAGCAGCGGAGCGACGACGTGGCGGGCCTATAATTCACCCCTCCACTTT. It encodes CASSGATTWRAYNSPLHF. The rearrangement uses TRBV21-1 and TRBJ1-6. TRBV21-1 is a known pseudogene. This CDR3 is 18 amino acids long.

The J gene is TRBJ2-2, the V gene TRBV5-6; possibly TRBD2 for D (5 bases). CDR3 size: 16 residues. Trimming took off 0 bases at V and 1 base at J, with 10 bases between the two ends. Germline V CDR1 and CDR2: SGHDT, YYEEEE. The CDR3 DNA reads TGTGCCAGCAGCTTGGATCCGGGGTTGAACACCGGGGAGCTGTTTTTT. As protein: CASSLDPGLNTGELFF.

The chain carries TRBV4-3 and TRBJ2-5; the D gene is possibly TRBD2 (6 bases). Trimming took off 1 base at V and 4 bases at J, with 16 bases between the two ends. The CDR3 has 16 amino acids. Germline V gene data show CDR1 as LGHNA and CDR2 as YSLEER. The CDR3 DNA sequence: TGCGCCAGCAGCCAAGGAAGCGGGCAGGGTGGAGAGACCCAGTACTTC. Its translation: CASSQGSGQGGETQYF.

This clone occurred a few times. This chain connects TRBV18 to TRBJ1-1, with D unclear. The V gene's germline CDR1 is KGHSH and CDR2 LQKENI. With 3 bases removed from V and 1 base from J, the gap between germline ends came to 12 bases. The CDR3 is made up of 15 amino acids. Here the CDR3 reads CASSPSPTSNTEAFF. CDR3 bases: TGTGCCAGCTCACCCTCTCCGACATCGAACACTGAAGCTTTCTTT.

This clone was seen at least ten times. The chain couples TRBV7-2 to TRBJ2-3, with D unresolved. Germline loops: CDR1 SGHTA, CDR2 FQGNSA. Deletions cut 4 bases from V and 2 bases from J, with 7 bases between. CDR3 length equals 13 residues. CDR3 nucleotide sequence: TGTGCCAGCAGCTCCCTGGCCACAGATACGCAGTATTTT. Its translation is CASSSLATDTQYF.

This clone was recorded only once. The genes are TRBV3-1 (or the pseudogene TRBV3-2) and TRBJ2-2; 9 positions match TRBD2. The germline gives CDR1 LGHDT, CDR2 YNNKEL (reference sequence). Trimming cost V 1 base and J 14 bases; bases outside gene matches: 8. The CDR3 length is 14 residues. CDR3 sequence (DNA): TGTGCCAGCAGCCAAGGGACTAGCGTCCTCGTTCTGTTTTTT. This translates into CASSQGTSVLVLFF.

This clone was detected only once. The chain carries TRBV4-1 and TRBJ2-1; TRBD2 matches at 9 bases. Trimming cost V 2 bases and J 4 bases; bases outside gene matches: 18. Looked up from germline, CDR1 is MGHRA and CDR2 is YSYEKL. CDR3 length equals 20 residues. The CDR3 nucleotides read TGCGCCAGCAGCCAATACTCCCTCGCGGGGGGGGCCGTTTCATACAATGAGCAGTTCTTC. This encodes CASSQYSLAGGAVSYNEQFF.

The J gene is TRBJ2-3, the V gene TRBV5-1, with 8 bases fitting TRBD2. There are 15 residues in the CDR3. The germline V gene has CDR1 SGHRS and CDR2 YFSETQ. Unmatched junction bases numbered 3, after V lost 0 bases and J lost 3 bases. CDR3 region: CASSLERGGTDTQYF. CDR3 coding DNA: TGCGCCAGCAGCTTGGAACGGGGGGGTACAGATACGCAGTATTTT.

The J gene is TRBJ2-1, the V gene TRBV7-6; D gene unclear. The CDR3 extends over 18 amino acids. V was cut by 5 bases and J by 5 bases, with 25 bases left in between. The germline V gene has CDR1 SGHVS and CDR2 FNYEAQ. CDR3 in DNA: TGTGCCAGCAGCCTATATTCAACCGACTCCGAGCCCAACAATGAGCAGTTCTTC. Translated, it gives CASSLYSTDSEPNNEQFF.

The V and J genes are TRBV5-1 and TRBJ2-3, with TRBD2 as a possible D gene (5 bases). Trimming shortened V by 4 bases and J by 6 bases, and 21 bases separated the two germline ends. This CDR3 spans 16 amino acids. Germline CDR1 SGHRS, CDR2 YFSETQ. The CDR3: CASSTPPGSPGDTQYF. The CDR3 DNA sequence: TGCGCCAGCAGCACTCCCCCCGGGTCCCCGGGGGATACGCAGTATTTT.

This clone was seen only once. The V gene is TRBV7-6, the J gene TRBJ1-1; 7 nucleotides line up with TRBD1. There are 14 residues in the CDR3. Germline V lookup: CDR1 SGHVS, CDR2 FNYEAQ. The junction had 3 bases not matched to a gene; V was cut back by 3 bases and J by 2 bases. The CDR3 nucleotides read TGTGCCAGCAGCTTCAGACAGGGAAACACTGAAGCTTTCTTT. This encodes CASSFRQGNTEAFF.

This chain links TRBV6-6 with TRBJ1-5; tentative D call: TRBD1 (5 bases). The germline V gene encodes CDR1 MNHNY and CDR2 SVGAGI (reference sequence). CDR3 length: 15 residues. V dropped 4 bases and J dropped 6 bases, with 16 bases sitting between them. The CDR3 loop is CASSSRGPTVQPQHF. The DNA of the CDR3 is TGTGCCAGCAGTTCAAGGGGACCCACGGTTCAGCCCCAGCATTTT.